This TCR beta chain comes out of a study of T cells in tuberculosis. Clones were read by immunoSEQ multiplex PCR, and TCRdb kept only the in-frame ones, dropping some. In the table there are about 22,000 clones, around 97% of which are singletons. Concerning this clone itself: No antigen is known for it.

Findings and caveats of the study: Active tuberculosis TCR-alpha repertoires lay closer to GMM-specific TCRs than IGRA-negative controls, suggesting clonal expansion. Shorter CDR3-alpha in active tuberculosis partly drove smaller distances.

The CDR3 contains 14 residues. The V end was cut by 1 base, the J end by 5 bases, with 9 bases between. Germline CDR1 is SGDLS and CDR2 is YYNGEE. Material: PBMCs. J is TRBJ2-2 and V is TRBV9; possibly TRBD1 for D (5 bases). The sequence derives from a donor aged 5-35 years with latent tuberculosis or without tuberculosis infection. The CDR3 DNA reads TGTGCCAGCAGCGTAAGCCCAGGGACCGGGGAGCTGTTTTTT. It is translated as CASSVSPGTGELFF.